A single T cell receptor (beta chain) is shown here with its context. This clone has more than one count but fewer than ten. The antigen it binds to is not known. No per-base quality is available; no much larger clone lies one base away. This sample was included in a study of primary melanoma T cells and metastatic recurrence (dated by TCRdb to the early 2020s). Background for the entire study: The cohort consisted of approximately 200 primary melanomas of stage T2 to T4, each more than 1 mm thick. Whether T-cell fraction and T-cell repertoire clonality in primary melanoma tumors predicted patient outcome was tested in the study. The T-cell fraction measured by TCR beta sequencing was compared against progression-free survival as the clinical outcome. The sequencing-derived T-cell fraction was compared with histopathological grading of tumor-infiltrating lymphocytes. Paper-wide results and their limitations: Compared with adding any other histopathological variable to tumor thickness, adding T-cell fraction reportedly produced a bigger improvement in progression-free survival prediction. An effective T-cell-mediated antitumor response in primary melanoma was framed by the authors only as a suggestion, not a demonstrated mechanism. A T-cell fraction greater than 20% appeared to be protective whatever the ulceration status, mitotic rate or nodal disease. The tumor T-cell fraction reportedly predicted progression-free survival independently of thickness, ulceration, mitotic rate and age.

V and J are trimmed by 5 bases and 9 bases, and the gene matches miss 7 bases of the junction. The CDR3 covers 14 residues, taking in both the cysteine and the phenylalanine. Only the CDR3 portion is preserved as DNA: 42 bases, with reading frame beginning at the first base. The germline V gene gives CDR1 as MNHGY and CDR2 as SAAAGT. Each patient's primary melanoma had been surgically resected and was viewed as potentially curable, though still at risk of metastatic recurrence. Receptor libraries were prepared by the immunoSEQ multiplex PCR assay. High-throughput sequencing of the T-cell receptor beta chain was performed on primary melanoma tumor tissue. As for how the authors treated the data: TCRB CDR3 sharing between samples and the distribution of insertions and deletions were included in the repertoire analyses. A gradient-boosted model ranked how well the T-cell fraction predicted outcome compared with histopathological variables. TCRdb stores this immuneACCESS table with in-frame sequences only. Part of the clones is absent; in the studies checked, under half of the shortfall reflects unresolved V genes, and no reason is known for the rest. V and J calls and clone size follow that table, whereas D and trimming were derived from the DNA. Recorded for this sample are under 1,100 clones; roughly 70% of them occurred a single time. The ten largest clonotypes hold around 4.8% of the sample.

The chain couples TRBV6-8 to TRBJ1-6; 7 middle bases align to TRBD1. This TCR was recovered from a human donor with melanoma. Sequencing was performed on melanoma tumor tissue. The DNA sequence is TGTGCCAGCAGTACGGAAGGGGGCGGTTCACCCCTCCACTTT. It translates as CASSTEGGGSPLHF.